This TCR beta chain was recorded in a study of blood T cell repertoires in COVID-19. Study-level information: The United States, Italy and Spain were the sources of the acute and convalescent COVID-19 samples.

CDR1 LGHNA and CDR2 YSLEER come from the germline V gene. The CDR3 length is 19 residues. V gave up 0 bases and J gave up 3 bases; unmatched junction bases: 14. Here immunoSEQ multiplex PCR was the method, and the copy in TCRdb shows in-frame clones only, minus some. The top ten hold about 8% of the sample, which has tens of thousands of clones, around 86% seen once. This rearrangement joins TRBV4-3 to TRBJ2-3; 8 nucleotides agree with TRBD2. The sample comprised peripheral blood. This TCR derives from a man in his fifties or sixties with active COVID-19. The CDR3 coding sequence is TGCGCCAGCAGCCAAGAGCTTTCCCTTGGCGGGGGGATTACAGATACGCAGTATTTT. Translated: CASSQELSLGGGITDTQYF.